This T cell receptor beta chain was documented in a study of OX40 agonist ivuxolimab in advanced cancers. Looking at the study overall: Each patient was given ivuxolimab into a vein every 2 weeks, at 0.01 to 10 mg/kg.

This CDR3 comprises 16 residues. From germline, CDR1 is SGHTA and CDR2 FQGNSA. Trimming took 6 bases from V and 2 from J, leaving 17 bases between them. Sequenced by immunoSEQ multiplex PCR; TCRdb stores in-frame clones only, minus some. Here the sample spans 50,000 or so clones, around 79% being singletons. Remarks on this clone: Its antigen is as yet unknown.

Study conclusions and caveats: CD8+ T cells were the subset that, on average, had more expanded clones than CD4+. Both blood CD4+ and CD8+ T cells showed clonal growth by week 6 at 0.1 to 3.0 mg/kg.

The chain uses TRBV7-2 and TRBJ2-1; D may be TRBD1 or TRBD2 (5 bases each). The TCR comes from an adult with an advanced solid tumor such as melanoma, head and neck, liver or kidney cancer. Sequencing was performed on CD4+ or CD8+ T cells sorted from blood, taken in a trial of the OX40 agonist ivuxolimab. The CDR3 spells CASSRLGVGPYNEQFF. Here the CDR3 DNA reads TGTGCCAGCAGTCGGCTGGGGGTAGGACCCTACAATGAGCAGTTCTTC.